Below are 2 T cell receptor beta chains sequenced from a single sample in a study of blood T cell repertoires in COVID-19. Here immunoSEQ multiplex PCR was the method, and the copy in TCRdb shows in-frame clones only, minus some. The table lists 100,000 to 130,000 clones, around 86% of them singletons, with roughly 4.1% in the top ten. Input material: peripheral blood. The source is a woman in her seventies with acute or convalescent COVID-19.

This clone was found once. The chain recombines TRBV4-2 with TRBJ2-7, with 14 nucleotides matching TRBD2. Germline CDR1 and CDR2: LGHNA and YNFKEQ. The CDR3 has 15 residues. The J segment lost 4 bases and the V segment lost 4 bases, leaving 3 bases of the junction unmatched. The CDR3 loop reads CASSRGTSGSYEQYF. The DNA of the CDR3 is TGTGCCAGCAGCCGGGGGACTAGCGGGAGTTACGAGCAGTACTTC.

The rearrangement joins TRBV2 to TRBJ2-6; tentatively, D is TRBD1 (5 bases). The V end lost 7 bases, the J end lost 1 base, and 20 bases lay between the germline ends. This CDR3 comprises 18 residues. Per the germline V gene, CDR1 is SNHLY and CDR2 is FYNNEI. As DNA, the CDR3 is TGTGCCAGCACGACATTAAAGGGGTTGGGGTCTGGGGCCAACGTCCTGACTTTC. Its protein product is CASTTLKGLGSGANVLTF.